The 2 T cell receptor beta chains below come from one sample, sequenced in a study of regulatory T cells in long-lasting Graves disease. Specified time point: newly diagnosed GD, antithyroid drugs for less than 3 months. Construction of the TCR library relied on RNA isolated from PBMCs. Sequencing libraries for TCR beta were prepared with iRepertoire HTBI primers and Arm-PCR of CDR3 regions. One entry per CDR3 protein results from TCRdb running MiXCR on the multiplex PCR reads. The sample has about 500,000 distinct CDR3 sequences, around 15% seen once. The same data also went into a second study, on T cells in Graves' hyperthyroidism and ophthalmopathy.

Sample: peripheral blood mononuclear cells (PBMCs), taken at new diagnosis, from a patient treated with antithyroid drugs. The source is a man in his forties with Graves disease.

This clonotype occurred many times. The gene calls are TRBV19 and TRBJ1-2, with 8 bases that match TRBD1. The germline V gene encodes CDR1 LNHDA and CDR2 SQIVND (reference sequence). The CDR3 has 15 residues. The trim removed 1 base at V and 4 bases at J, leaving 5 bases unmatched. CDR3 sequence: CASSIARDRSYGYTF. CDR3 DNA: TGTGCCAGTAGTATAGCCCGGGACAGGTCCTATGGCTACACCTTC.

The chain links TRBV12-5 to TRBJ2-3, with 15 bases identical to TRBD2. Germline-derived CDR1 and CDR2 are LGHNT and FRNRAP. V gave up 4 bases and J gave up 5 bases; unmatched junction bases: 7. The CDR3 covers 17 residues. For the CDR3, the DNA is TGTGCTAGTGGTTCCGGACTAGCGGGAGGGCCGAAAGATACGCAGTATTTT. This gives the protein CASGSGLAGGPKDTQYF.